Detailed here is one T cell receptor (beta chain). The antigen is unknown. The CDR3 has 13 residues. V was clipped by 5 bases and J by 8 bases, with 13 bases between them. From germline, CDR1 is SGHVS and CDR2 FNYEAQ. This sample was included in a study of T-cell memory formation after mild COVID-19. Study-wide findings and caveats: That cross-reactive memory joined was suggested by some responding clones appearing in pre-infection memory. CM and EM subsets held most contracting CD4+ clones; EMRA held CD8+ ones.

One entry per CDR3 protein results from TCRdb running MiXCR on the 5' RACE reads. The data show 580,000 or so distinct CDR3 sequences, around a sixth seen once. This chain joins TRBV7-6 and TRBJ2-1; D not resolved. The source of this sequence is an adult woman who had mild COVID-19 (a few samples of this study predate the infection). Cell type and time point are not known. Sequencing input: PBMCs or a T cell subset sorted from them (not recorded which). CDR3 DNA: TGTGCCAGCAGCCGCCACCGTAGCTATGAGCAGTTCTTC. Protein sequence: CASSRHRSYEQFF.